The sequence of this T cell receptor beta chain was determined in a study of T-cell reconstitution after alpha-beta-depleted transplantation in children. Points from the study as a whole: A year had passed since transplant, and T-cell counts and diversity by then came mostly from newly produced T cells. At around two months after transplant, the alpha-beta T cells were reportedly derived from several hundred expanded clones that came from non-depleted graft cells. The study traced high day-60 TCRbeta diversity in some patients to surviving recipient T cells and thymic progenitors.

The authors prepared the TCRbeta library with unique molecular identifiers. TCRdb re-called the PCR reads with MiXCR, one entry per CDR3 protein. The sample consists of 800,000 to 1,000,000 distinct CDR3 sequences, roughly 29% of them appearing once. This clonotype was detected many times. Its antigen is unidentified. The clonotype was recovered from a boy in the first two years of life who had a stem cell transplant for SCID, so the T cells may come from the graft donor. Specimen: PBMCs, mostly from graft donor cells, collected 360 days after TCRalphabeta/CD19-depleted stem cell transplant.

The CDR3 DNA is TGTGCCAGCAGCCAGGGTACCAACGAGCAGTACTTC. Translated, it gives CASSQGTNEQYF. The chain couples TRBV3-1 to TRBJ2-7; no clear D. The V and J ends lost 3 bases and 5 bases respectively, with 8 bases between them. In germline, CDR1 is LGHDT, CDR2 YNNKEL (reference sequence). This CDR3 has 12 residues.